This T cell receptor beta chain emerged from a study of regulatory T cells in long-lasting Graves disease. Study overall: Graves' cases, newly diagnosed, had used antithyroid drugs under 3 months.

General study points: No thyroid tissue was studied; the work used peripheral blood only.

Arm-PCR of CDR3 regions with iRepertoire HTBI primers generated TCR beta libraries. TCRdb called the multiplex PCR reads again in MiXCR, with one record for every CDR3 protein. The sample includes a few hundred thousand distinct CDR3 sequences, roughly 13% seen only once; the top ten take over 7.5%. Comments on this clonotype: No antigen is known for it.

The time point denotes: newly diagnosed GD, antithyroid drugs for less than 3 months. Isolated PBMC RNA provided the starting material for the TCR library. From an endocrinology department in Xi'an, China, came the patients. V lost 6 bases to trimming and J lost 11 bases, with 20 bases between them. This CDR3 spans 15 amino acids. Germline V gene data show CDR1 as MNHEY and CDR2 as SVGEGT. The same sample was also studied in work on T cells in Graves' hyperthyroidism and ophthalmopathy. That report notes: TCR CDR3 regions were first amplified by RT-PCR with HTBI primers.

The sample was peripheral blood mononuclear cells (PBMCs), taken at new diagnosis, from a patient treated with antithyroid drugs. The chain is built from TRBV6-2 or TRBV6-3 and TRBJ1-6, with D possibly matching TRBD1 (5 bases). The clonotype comes from a young man with Graves disease. CDR3: CASSLRDEIGPPLHF. CDR3 coding DNA: TGTGCCAGCAGCCTCCGGGACGAGATCGGCCCACCCCTCCACTTT.